This T cell receptor beta chain is from a study of T-cell reconstitution after alpha-beta-depleted transplantation in children. This clonotype was found a few times. CDR3 size: 14 residues. After removal of 6 bases from V and 8 bases from J, the junction contained 10 bases not matched to a gene. It was with unique molecular identifiers that the TCRbeta library was prepared. TCRdb ran MiXCR on the PCR reads and lists one entry per CDR3 protein. The profile shows 450,000 to 600,000 distinct CDR3 sequences, about 31% of them singletons. The chain employs TRBV12-3 or TRBV12-4 and TRBJ2-1, with 7 bases aligning to TRBD2. The source material was PBMCs from the stem cell graft donor, sampled from the stem cell graft. The clonotype comes from a human donor who donated a stem cell graft to a child with aplastic anemia. CDR3 bases: TGTGCCAGCAGAGGGACTATGGCCCCCCATGAGCAGTTCTTC. As protein: CASRGTMAPHEQFF.